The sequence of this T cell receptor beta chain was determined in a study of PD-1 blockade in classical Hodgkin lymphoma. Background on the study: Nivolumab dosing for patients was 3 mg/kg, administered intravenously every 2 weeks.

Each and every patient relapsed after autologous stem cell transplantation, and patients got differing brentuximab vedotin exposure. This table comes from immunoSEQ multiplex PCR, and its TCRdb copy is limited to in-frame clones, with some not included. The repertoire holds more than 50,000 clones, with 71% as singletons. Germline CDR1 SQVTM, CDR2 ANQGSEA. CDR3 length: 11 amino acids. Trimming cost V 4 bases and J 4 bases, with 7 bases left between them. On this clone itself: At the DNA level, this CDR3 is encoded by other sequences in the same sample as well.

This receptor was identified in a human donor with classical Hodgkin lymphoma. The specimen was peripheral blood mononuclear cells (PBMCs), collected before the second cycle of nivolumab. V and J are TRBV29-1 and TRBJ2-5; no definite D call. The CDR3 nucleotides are TGCAGCGTTGGAGTCGGAGAGACCCAGTACTTC. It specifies CSVGVGETQYF.